This T cell receptor beta chain came from a study of T cell responses to AZD1222 COVID-19 vaccine. On the study more broadly: It was second doses at about 4 or about 12 weeks that were pooled.

Concerning this clone itself: Antigen: not known.

Measured with immunoSEQ multiplex PCR; TCRdb has only the in-frame clones, and not every one. The data show approximately 130,000 clones, under 95% seen once. Findings and limits, study-wide: Samples come after the peak T cell response, not at day 14. There were vaccine-associated CD4 TCRs across spike, dominant at 160-218 and 743-854. Receipt of two AZD1222 doses was followed by a rise in Spike-specific TCR breadth and depth.

The CDR3 has 14 residues. Germline loops: CDR1 MNHNY, CDR2 SVGAGI (reference sequence). Trimming stripped 6 bases from V and 8 bases from J, with 14 bases between. The chain has TRBV6-6 and TRBJ1-6; D gene unclear. The clonotype was recovered from an adult in good health. This specimen was peripheral blood, taken on day 0 of AZD1222 vaccination. In DNA form, the CDR3 reads TGTGCCAGCAGGGCGCCTCTAATAGATTCACCCCTCCACTTT. This encodes CASRAPLIDSPLHF.